The text below deals with one T cell receptor (beta chain). Its specificity is not known. These data originate in a study of blood T cells in healthy people across ages. Study results and limitations: The study found TCR beta diversity correlated strongly with naive T cell percentage.

Next came a second PCR, run for about 6 to 11 cycles, which used a sample-barcoded 5' primer along with a J-beta primer mix. Every sample gave at least 3 million paired-end reads containing CDR3. TCRdb re-called the 5' RACE reads through MiXCR, storing one row per CDR3 protein. There are some 1.7 million distinct CDR3 sequences in the sample; about 28% occur only once, and 7.7% lies in the top ten. The CDR3 length is 15 residues. V lost 4 bases, J lost 7 bases, and 8 bases stayed unmatched. CDR1 is LGHNA and CDR2 is YNFKEQ in the germline V gene. There were healthy Caucasian individuals from Russia, aged about 6 to 100, serving as donors. At least 7 million PBMCs were isolated per sample.

This clonotype originated in a woman between 25 and 40 years old in good health. The V and J genes are TRBV4-2 and TRBJ2-1; 9 positions match TRBD2. The sample consisted of blood. The CDR3 region has the DNA TGTGCCAGCAGCCCAGCGGGGGGTGCTGCTAATGAGCAGTTCTTC. It codes for CASSPAGGAANEQFF.